This note documents a single TCR beta chain sequence. This record belongs to a study of blood T cell repertoires in COVID-19. There are 16 residues in the CDR3. V shed 0 bases and J 1 base; nucleotides not matched to a gene: 2. The germline CDR1 and CDR2 sequences are MDHEN and SYDVKM. Using immunoSEQ multiplex PCR, the repertoire was profiled, and TCRdb retains in-frame clones only, with some absent. Here the sample spans around 76,000 clones, about three quarters being singletons. This sequence originates from a woman older than 75 with active or convalescent COVID-19. This sequence joins TRBV28 and TRBJ1-1, with TRBD1 identical over 10 bases. The sequenced material came from peripheral blood. CDR3 region: CASSLWGTGANTEAFF. The CDR3 DNA reads TGTGCCAGCAGTTTATGGGGGACAGGGGCGAACACTGAAGCTTTCTTT.